This TCR beta chain was captured by sequencing in a study of shared clonotypes between healthy human individuals (dated by TCRdb to between 2020 and 2021). With respect to the entire study: Three men and a couple of women, aged 18 to 49 years, made up the cohort. For each donor, CD4 naive and CD4 memory were each given three plates, CD8 naive was given two plates, and CD8 memory was given one plate. Blood TCR repertoires of roughly five healthy adults were deeply sequenced to estimate repertoire size and the extent of clonotype sharing between individuals. Each donor's leukapheresis produced roughly between roughly 0.85 and 9.5 billion PBMCs. Libraries were prepared and TCR repertoires were sequenced by different laboratories using diverse techniques, in order to increase sequencing depth and limit assay-specific biases. Results the study describes overall, beyond this receptor: Rarefaction of sorted-subset datasets indicated incomplete sequencing despite the large sequencing depth. Based on pairwise subsampling, the degree of clonotype sharing among donors was expected to be affected by sequencing depth. The small number of donors limited the genetic and exposure-history diversity represented. About 4.5% of naive CD4, more than 3% of naive CD8, roughly 2.5% of memory CD4, and 0.4% of memory CD8 clonotypes were shared across a few donors. Sampling was restricted to blood, and TCR repertoires in tissue are likely to differ from TCR repertoires in blood. Higher generation probabilities were observed for clonotypes shared by all four sorted-subset donors than for non-shared clonotypes. Naive subsets generally had larger estimated clonotype richness than memory subsets did.

The germline V and J ends show losses of 4 bases and 5 bases respectively, and no gene match explains 9 bases of the junction. Looking up the germline V gene yields CDR1 SGHRS and CDR2 YFSETQ. Spanning cysteine to phenylalanine, the CDR3 consists of 16 amino acids. The kept DNA is CDR3 alone, 48 bases in frame from the first base. Concerning this clone: There is no known antigen for this receptor. The sample holds no much larger clone one base away, and base qualities are not on file.

The donors were healthy, HIV-negative adults with no recently reported acute infections or vaccinations. All donors were Caucasian adults living in Nashville, Tennessee, USA. CD4+ T cells were enriched through magnetic negative selection, after which naive cells were positively selected on CD45RA and the remaining negative fraction served as the memory subset. After blood collection by leukapheresis, PBMCs were isolated using Ficoll-Histopaque density gradient centrifugation and then cryopreserved in the vapor phase of liquid nitrogen. Analytical flow cytometry was used to check the purity and quantity of every magnetically sorted T cell population. Genomic DNA was isolated from each sorted fraction and quantified by UV absorbance on a Nanodrop 2000c. Using the deep immunoSEQ assay, TCR CDR3 regions were amplified from genomic DNA by multiplex PCR. Extracted genomic DNA from each cell subset was spread evenly across all wells of several immunoSEQ 96-well plates, with each plate serving as a replicate. Each replicate PCR for sorted subsets received about 200 ng genomic DNA, equal to some 32,000 T cell genomes. The purified libraries were quantified using a Qubit 3.0 fluorometer, sized with a Bioanalyzer 2100, and then quantified again using the KAPA Library Quantification kit. Every immunoSEQ 96-well plate was sequenced on a dedicated single-read 150-cycle Illumina NextSeq 550 flow cell. For the original study's pipeline: Because the immunoSEQ output included only junctional sequences and no quality scores, the filtering could not be the same as the filtering used for full-length reads. Sequences were annotated with PyIR, a Python wrapper for IgBLAST v1.9, using IMGT germline references to assign V/J genes and CDR3. Reads with weak V/J assignments (E-value above 1e-6), missing CDR3, stop codons, out-of-frame junctions, or ambiguous translated residues were removed. V3J clonotypes were defined by identical inferred V gene, J gene, and CDR3 amino acid sequence. To compute the percentage overlap between repertoires, the number of shared unique clonotypes was divided by the size of the smaller repertoire. Three approaches were used to assess repertoire richness: RTK rarefaction, the Chao1 estimator, and Recon v2.1 estimates of unobserved clonotypes. OLGA was used to compute generation probabilities for all TCRbeta clonotypes that the gDNA method yielded from a handful of donors. TCRdb provides this immuneACCESS table in a form limited to in-frame rearrangements. Some clones are lacking; in checked studies, under half of them reflect an unresolved V gene, and why the rest are absent is not known. Clonal size and the V and J genes are those of that table, whereas D and trimming came from the DNA. Here the sample has approximately 980,000 clones; about 80% occur a single time. Approximately 1.5% of the sample is held by the ten biggest clonotypes.

The clonotype comes from a man between 18 and 35 years old in good health. The chain employs TRBV5-1 and TRBJ1-4, with TRBD1 matching 9 junction bases. The specimen sequenced was memory CD4+ T cells sorted from blood. This sample's cell subset or site label indicates: CD45RA-negative fraction. The DNA reads TGCGCCAGCAGCCACGGACAGGGGTACCCAAATGAAAAACTGTTTTTT. The translation is CASSHGQGYPNEKLFF. Reference TRBV5-1 and TRBJ1-4 proteins supply the regions before and after the CDR3; the full variable domain is: KAGVTQTPRYLIKTRGQQVTLSCSPISGHRSVSWYQQTPGQGLQFLFEYFSETQRNKGNFPGRFSGRQFSNSRSEMNVSTLELGDSALYLCASSHGQGYPNEKLFFGSGTQLSVL.